The 20 T cell receptor beta chains reported below all come from one sample, sequenced in a study of glioma-infiltrating T cells. TCR alpha and beta CDR3 regions were amplified from RNA using iRepertoire nested multiplex PCR. TCRdb re-analysed the multiplex PCR reads in MiXCR, keeping a single row per CDR3 protein. This sample has 100,000 to 150,000 distinct CDR3 sequences, with around 25% found just once. Sequencing was carried out using glioma tissue, nonneoplastic brain tissue, or PBMCs (not recorded which). Receptor source: a human donor with low-grade glioma or glioblastoma, undergoing nonglioma brain surgery, or in good health (not recorded which).

This clonotype was observed a handful of times. The genes are TRBV2 and TRBJ2-7; no clear D. The CDR3 covers 12 residues. Germline CDR1 SNHLY, CDR2 FYNNEI. Trimming removed 2 bases from V and 4 bases from J, with 6 bases in between. The CDR3 DNA sequence: TGTGCCAGCAGTGAATACCATTACGAGCAGTACGTC. Amino acids: CASSEYHYEQYV.

This clonotype was recorded at least ten times. The V call is TRBV14, the J call TRBJ2-1; a possible D gene is TRBD2 (5 bases). Trimming shortened V by 6 bases and J by 4 bases, and 10 bases separated the two germline ends. Germline CDR1 is SGHDN and CDR2 is FVKESK. The CDR3 is made up of 13 amino acids. The CDR3 sequence is CASRSGSYNEQFF. The CDR3 DNA follows: TGTGCCAGCAGGAGCGGTTCTTACAATGAGCAGTTCTTC.

This clonotype was detected many times. The chain combines TRBV27 with TRBJ1-6; D gene ambiguous. The CDR3 sequence is 15 residues long. V lost 3 bases to trimming and J lost 6 bases, with 12 bases between them. CDR1 and CDR2 (germline): MNHEY, SMNVEV (reference sequence). CDR3 protein: CASSFSPFGNSPLHF. The CDR3 DNA is TGTGCCAGCAGTTTTTCCCCCTTCGGTAATTCACCCCTCCACTTT.

This clonotype was seen repeatedly, ten times or more. The J gene is TRBJ2-3, the V gene TRBV6-1, with a weak D call TRBD1 (6 bases). V lost 8 bases and J 3 bases, leaving 9 bases between the germline ends. This CDR3 contains 12 residues. Germline lookup yields CDR1 MNHNS and CDR2 SASEGT. CDR3 sequence reads: CASAGQTDTQYF. For the CDR3, the DNA is TGTGCCAGCGCAGGACAGACAGATACGCAGTATTTT.

DNA for the CDR3: TGCGCCAGCATGCCGGGGGGGCGCACCGGGGAGCTGTTTTTT. It is translated as CASMPGGRTGELFF. The chain joins TRBV5-1 to TRBJ2-2; 8 bases agree with TRBD2. J was trimmed by 4 bases and V by 6 bases; bases with no gene match: 5. The CDR3 is made up of 14 amino acids. The germline V gene has CDR1 SGHRS and CDR2 YFSETQ.

V and J are TRBV3-1 and TRBJ1-2, with unresolved D. Germline V gives CDR1 LGHDT, CDR2 YNNKEL (reference sequence). V dropped 1 base and J dropped 4 bases, with 13 bases sitting between them. The CDR3 sequence is 15 residues long. The CDR3 loop is CASSQGPYPPYGYTF. Written as DNA, the CDR3 is TGTGCCAGCAGCCAAGGCCCATACCCTCCCTATGGCTACACCTTC.

This clonotype was picked up a small number of times. Here the CDR3 reads CASSLRDRSNEKLFF. In DNA, the CDR3 is TGTGCCAGCAGTCTAAGGGACAGGAGTAATGAAAAACTGTTTTTT. V gene TRBV12-3 or TRBV12-4 combines with J gene TRBJ1-4; 8 bases match TRBD1. Trimming removed 5 bases from V and 4 bases from J; junction bases left unmatched: 6. This CDR3 has 15 amino acids.

This clonotype occurred a few times. The chain links TRBV30 to TRBJ2-1; no firm D call. This CDR3 contains 15 residues. CDR1 GTSNPN and CDR2 SVGIG come from the germline V gene (reference sequence). V was pared by 4 bases and J by 7 bases, with 20 bases between. As DNA, the CDR3 is TGTGCCTGGAAGTCCCCTGGTCAGGACCAGAATGAGCAGTTCTTC. This codes for CAWKSPGQDQNEQFF.

Notes on this clonotype: A single base separates this from a much larger clone, so it may be a read error. The V call is TRBV6-5, the J call TRBJ2-7, with D perhaps matching TRBD1 (6 bases). From germline, CDR1 is MNHEY and CDR2 SVGAGI. The CDR3 is 13 amino acids. Trimming left V 6 bases short and J 2 bases short, with 11 bases between. CDR3 loop: CASRGTRTYEQYV. DNA for the CDR3: TGTGCCAGCAGGGGGACAAGGACCTACGAGCAGTACGTC.

The genes are TRBV11-3 and TRBJ1-2; the D gene is possibly TRBD1 (5 bases). The CDR3 runs 13 residues. Germline V gives CDR1 SGHNT, CDR2 YENEEA. Deletions cut 5 bases from V and 6 bases from J, with 13 bases between. CDR3 residues: CASSPAWGHGYTF. CDR3 DNA: TGTGCCAGCAGCCCCGCTTGGGGACATGGCTACACCTTC.

This clonotype was counted many times. The CDR3 bases are TGTGCCAGCAGCTCTAGCGGGGTTCCGTGGACCCAGTACTTC. This codes for CASSSSGVPWTQYF. The chain has TRBV7-2 and TRBJ2-5; 9 bases fit TRBD2. This CDR3 has 14 residues. J gave up 7 bases and V 4 bases, and 7 bases lay outside the gene matches. Germline loops: CDR1 SGHTA, CDR2 FQGNSA.

This clonotype was recorded at least ten times. The chain joins TRBV6-8 to TRBJ2-3; no reliable D call. Trimming pared 5 bases from V and 10 bases from J, leaving 10 bases between. Germline V gives CDR1 MNHGY, CDR2 SAAAGT. The CDR3 runs to 11 residues. CDR3 coding DNA: TGTGCCAGCAGTAGCGTGTCGGCGCAGTATTTT. This translates into CASSSVSAQYF.

This clonotype was seen many times. The rearrangement joins TRBV20-1 to TRBJ2-5, with no clear D. From germline, CDR1 is DFQATT and CDR2 SNEGSKA (reference sequence). V was clipped by 6 bases and J by 6 bases, with 17 bases between them. This CDR3 region has 13 residues. The CDR3 is CSAGATAAKTQYF. The CDR3 DNA sequence: TGCAGTGCAGGAGCCACGGCCGCTAAGACCCAGTACTTC.

This rearrangement joins TRBV3-1 to TRBJ2-3; D uncertain. Germline CDR1 LGHDT, CDR2 YNNKEL (reference sequence). V was clipped by 0 bases and J by 4 bases, with 11 bases between them. The CDR3 totals 15 residues. CDR3 nucleotides: TGTGCCAGCAGCCAAGACGCCCCTAGGTCAGATACGCAGTATTTT. Protein sequence: CASSQDAPRSDTQYF.

Details on this clonotype: Germline is not matched at one junction end, which may reflect a read error. The chain links TRBV6-5 to TRBJ2-2; D possibly corresponds to TRBD2 (5 bases). Germline values: CDR1 MNHEY, CDR2 SVGAGI. The CDR3 sequence is 12 residues long. CDR3: CASMWTTGDLFF. DNA for the CDR3: TGTGCCAGCATGTGGACGACCGGGGATCTGTTTTTT.

This clonotype was seen at least ten times. V gene TRBV6-1 combines with J gene TRBJ2-7; TRBD1 is a possible D gene (5 bases). Germline CDR1 reads MNHNS; CDR2 reads SASEGT. V was cut by 5 bases and J by 5 bases, with 13 bases left in between. The CDR3 contains 13 residues. The DNA of the CDR3 is TGTGCCAGCAGTAATCAGGGTTCGGACGAGCAGTACGTC. Translated: CASSNQGSDEQYV.

With respect to this clonotype: One base away lies a much larger clone, so this may be a sequencing read error. The chain joins TRBV20-1 to TRBJ1-4; 9 bases match TRBD1. This CDR3 is 14 amino acids long. The germline V gene has CDR1 DFQATT and CDR2 SNEGSKA (reference sequence). CDR3 residues: CSTRRTGVSEKLFF. DNA for the CDR3: TGCAGTACTAGACGGACAGGGGTTTCCGAAAAACTGTTTTTT.

This clonotype was seen a few times. DNA for the CDR3: TGTGCCAGCAGCCCTGAGAGGAGCTCCTACAATGAGCAGTTCTTC. It yields the protein CASSPERSSYNEQFF. This chain connects TRBV3-1 to TRBJ2-1, with D unresolved. CDR1 and CDR2 (germline): LGHDT, YNNKEL (reference sequence). The CDR3 is made up of 15 amino acids. Trimming cost V 4 bases and J 0 bases, with 10 bases left between them.

The chain employs TRBV28 and TRBJ1-2; no reliable D call. Germline loops: CDR1 MDHEN, CDR2 SYDVKM. This CDR3 region has 13 residues. V was shortened by 2 bases and J by 4 bases, with 8 bases between the two germline ends. CDR3 in amino acids: CASSLPGFYGYTF. The CDR3 DNA follows: TGTGCCAGCAGTTTACCCGGATTCTATGGCTACACCTTC.

This clonotype has just a few counts. This chain uses TRBV19 with TRBJ2-1; D gene unclear. Germline assignment: CDR1 LNHDA and CDR2 SQIVND (reference sequence). Trimming shortened V by 5 bases and J by 0 bases, and 14 bases separated the two germline ends. The CDR3 covers 16 residues. CDR3 in DNA: TGTGCCAGTAGTGGGCCAGGAGCACGCTCCTACAATGAGCAGTTCTTC. Its protein is CASSGPGARSYNEQFF.